The 29 T cell receptor beta chains listed next were all sequenced from one sample in a study of blood T cell repertoires in COVID-19. TCRdb's copy holds only in-frame clones and misses some; the assay was immunoSEQ multiplex PCR. This table has approximately 81,000 clones, roughly 91% appearing once. The sample comprised PBMCs or T cells enriched from blood (not recorded which). The receptors stem from a woman between 45 and 60 years old with acute COVID-19.

The chain combines TRBV5-4 with TRBJ2-2; D may be TRBD1 (6 bases). V lost 2 bases and J lost 6, with 11 bases in between. The length of the CDR3 is 14 residues. Germline values: CDR1 SGHNT, CDR2 YYREEE (reference sequence). CDR3 residues: CASSLGTSAGELFF. CDR3 DNA sequence: TGTGCCAGCAGCTTAGGGACAAGCGCCGGGGAGCTGTTTTTT.

V usage is TRBV6-4 and J usage is TRBJ1-2; 7 nucleotides match TRBD1. This CDR3 has 14 amino acids. V dropped 3 bases and J dropped 1; count of bases not matched to a gene: 2. In germline, CDR1 is MRHNA, CDR2 SNTAGT. The CDR3 sequence: CASSEQGSNYGYTF. Here the CDR3 DNA reads TGTGCCAGCAGTGAACAGGGGAGTAACTATGGCTACACCTTC.

This clone was recorded only once. This sequence joins TRBV28 and TRBJ2-3; D might be TRBD2 (5 bases). There are 16 residues in the CDR3. Trimming pared 4 bases from V and 1 base from J, leaving 15 bases between. Per the germline V gene, CDR1 is MDHEN and CDR2 is SYDVKM. CDR3 residues: CASSSQLVYGTDTQYF. As DNA, the CDR3 is TGTGCCAGCAGTTCCCAACTAGTGTATGGCACAGATACGCAGTATTTT.

The chain has TRBV19 and TRBJ1-2; 7 positions match TRBD1. Germline V lookup: CDR1 LNHDA, CDR2 SQIVND (reference sequence). The CDR3 is made up of 16 amino acids. This CDR3 is CATPPRGTVRGYGYTF. As DNA, the CDR3 is TGTGCTACCCCTCCACGGGGGACAGTGAGAGGCTATGGCTACACCTTC.

This clone appeared once. The V and J genes are TRBV7-8 and TRBJ2-5; 8 nucleotides line up with TRBD1. The V gene end was trimmed by 5 bases and the J gene end by 4 bases; junction bases not matched to a gene: 6. Germline lookup yields CDR1 SGHVS and CDR2 FQNEAQ. The CDR3 runs 14 residues. CDR3 nucleotide sequence: TGTGCCAGCAGCCGCCAACAGGGGGGAGAGACCCAGTACTTC. It encodes CASSRQQGGETQYF. Combining the CDR3 with reference TRBV7-8 and TRBJ2-5 gives the whole variable domain GAGVSQSPRYKVAKRGQDVALRCDPISGHVSLFWYQQALGQGPEFLTYFQNEAQLDKSGLPSDRFFAERPEGSVSTLKIQRTQQEDSAVYLCASSRQQGGETQYFGPGTRLLVL.

As concerns this clone: The same CDR3 arises from other DNA sequences in this sample as well. The chain is built from TRBV5-1 and TRBJ2-7, with D perhaps matching TRBD1 (5 bases). The CDR3 is 13 residues long. CDR1 and CDR2 from the germline V gene are SGHRS and YFSETQ. Trimming left V 0 bases short and J 4 bases short, with 8 bases between. The CDR3 protein is CASSLGQNYEQYF. In DNA, the CDR3 is TGCGCCAGCAGCTTGGGACAGAATTACGAGCAGTACTTC.

V is TRBV30 and J is TRBJ2-7, with 9 bases aligning to TRBD1. This CDR3 has 14 amino acids. V lost 3 bases, J lost 6 bases, and 9 bases stayed unmatched. Germline CDR1 reads GTSNPN; CDR2 reads SVGIG (reference sequence). DNA of the CDR3: TGTGCCTGGAGAAAGGGACAGGGTAGGTCCGAGCAGTACTTC. It specifies CAWRKGQGRSEQYF.

As DNA, the CDR3 is TGTGCCAGCAGCTTAGGACACAACACCGGGGAGCTGTTTTTT. Translation gives CASSLGHNTGELFF. The chain joins TRBV5-5 to TRBJ2-2; tentatively, D is TRBD1 (5 bases). The CDR3 extends over 14 amino acids. Germline CDR1 reads SGHKS; CDR2 reads YYEKEE (reference sequence). V lost 2 bases and J 2 bases, leaving 7 bases between the germline ends.

The J gene is TRBJ1-2, the V gene TRBV18; 7 bases align to TRBD1. Germline CDR1 KGHSH, CDR2 LQKENI. Trimming at V came to 2 bases and at J to 5 bases, leaving 8 bases not matched to a gene. This CDR3 comprises 15 residues. The CDR3 nucleotides read TGTGCCAGCTCACCAGTTGGGACAGAGATTTATGGCTACACCTTC. Its protein product is CASSPVGTEIYGYTF.

The J gene is TRBJ1-2, the V gene TRBV6-5; 10 nucleotides align to TRBD1. This CDR3 region has 16 residues. The J segment lost 5 bases and the V segment lost 0 bases, leaving 6 bases of the junction unmatched. Germline assignment: CDR1 MNHEY and CDR2 SVGAGI. As DNA, the CDR3 is TGTGCCAGCAGTTACTCAACGGCGGGACAGGGGTATGGCTACACCTTC. Translated, it gives CASSYSTAGQGYGYTF.

The chain joins TRBV7-8 to TRBJ2-5; 7 nucleotides match TRBD2. The CDR3 length is 14 residues. Trimming took 1 base from V and 5 from J; bases not matched to a gene: 4. CDR1 and CDR2 (germline): SGHVS, FQNEAQ. CDR3: CASSLVGEGETQYF. The CDR3 bases are TGTGCCAGCAGCTTAGTTGGGGAGGGGGAGACCCAGTACTTC.

CDR3 residues: CASRAGQGYEQYF. CDR3 sequence (DNA): TGTGCCAGCCGAGCGGGACAAGGCTACGAGCAGTACTTC. This chain links TRBV2 with TRBJ2-7, with TRBD2 as a possible D gene (7 bases). CDR3 length: 13 amino acids. Germline V gene sequence: CDR1 SNHLY, CDR2 FYNNEI. V lost 8 bases and J 3 bases, leaving 14 bases between the germline ends.

The V gene is TRBV7-2, the J gene TRBJ2-7; TRBD1 matches 8 bases. The CDR3 runs to 15 residues. The V and J ends lost 5 bases and 2 bases, in that order; junction bases with no gene match: 8. Germline V gene data show CDR1 as SGHTA and CDR2 as FQGNSA. CDR3 in DNA: TGTGCCAGCAGCCTCGGACAGGGTCTGACCTACGAGCAGTACTTC. Its translation: CASSLGQGLTYEQYF. Variable domain in full (rest from reference TRBV7-2 and TRBJ2-7): GAGVSQSPSNKVTEKGKDVELRCDPISGHTALYWYRQSLGQGLEFLIYFQGNSAPDKSGLPSDRFSAERTGGSVSTLTIQRTQQEDSAVYLCASSLGQGLTYEQYFGPGTRLTVT.

The chain uses TRBV6-2 or TRBV6-3 and TRBJ1-2; 7 bases fit TRBD1. Trimming cost V 6 bases and J 4 bases; bases outside gene matches: 11. The CDR3 extends over 15 amino acids. Germline V gene lookup returns CDR1 MNHEY and CDR2 SVGEGT. The CDR3 DNA sequence: TGTGCCAGCAGCCTACCGGGACAGAGAATCTATGGCTACACCTTC. This translates into CASSLPGQRIYGYTF.

The genes are TRBV19 and TRBJ1-2, with 7 nucleotides matching TRBD1. V was clipped by 5 bases and J by 5 bases; unmatched bases: 2. The CDR3 totals 12 residues. Germline V gives CDR1 LNHDA, CDR2 SQIVND (reference sequence). CDR3 in amino acids: CASSPGQYGYTF. CDR3 DNA sequence: TGTGCCAGTAGTCCGGGACAGTATGGCTACACCTTC.

This chain connects TRBV7-8 to TRBJ2-7; D remains ambiguous. The CDR3 extends over 14 amino acids. The V end lost 4 bases, the J end lost 2 bases, and 12 bases lay between the germline ends. Germline CDR1 and CDR2: SGHVS and FQNEAQ. Here the CDR3 DNA reads TGTGCCAGCAGCTACAATGTGGGCACCTACGAGCAGTACTTC. This encodes CASSYNVGTYEQYF.

The V call is TRBV6-4, the J call TRBJ2-1, with 12 bases that match TRBD2. CDR1 and CDR2 (germline): MRHNA, SNTAGT. The V and J ends lost 0 bases and 6 bases, in that order; junction bases with no gene match: 0. This CDR3 is 15 amino acids long. This CDR3 is CASSDSTSGSNEQFF. CDR3 DNA sequence: TGTGCCAGCAGTGACTCGACTAGCGGGAGCAATGAGCAGTTCTTC.

This rearrangement joins TRBV5-6 to TRBJ1-3; a possible D gene is TRBD1 (6 bases). Germline assignment: CDR1 SGHDT and CDR2 YYEEEE. The CDR3 covers 15 residues. V shed 4 bases and J shed 7 bases, with 18 bases lying between them. CDR3 region: CASSPGGGQRNTIYF. CDR3 sequence (DNA): TGTGCCAGCAGCCCCGGGGGGGGGCAAAGGAACACCATATATTTT. The variable domain in full, with the rest retrieved from reference TRBV5-6 and TRBJ1-3, is DAGVTQSPTHLIKTRGQQVTLRCSPKSGHDTVSWYQQALGQGPQFIFQYYEEEERQRGNFPDRFSGHQFPNYSSELNVNALLLGDSALYLCASSPGGGQRNTIYFGEGSWLTVV.

The rearrangement links TRBV19 to TRBJ1-6; 7 bases agree with TRBD1. The CDR3 covers 15 residues. CDR1 is LNHDA, CDR2 SQIVND, per germline (reference sequence). Trimming at V came to 5 bases and at J to 7 bases, leaving 8 bases not matched to a gene. CDR3 DNA sequence: TGTGCCAGTAGTCCTCTCCGGGACAGCAATTCACCCCTCCACTTT. Amino acids: CASSPLRDSNSPLHF.

As for this clone: The sample carries other DNA sequences with the same CDR3. This rearrangement joins TRBV5-1 to TRBJ2-5, with 7 positions matching TRBD1. This CDR3 region has 14 residues. Germline V gives CDR1 SGHRS, CDR2 YFSETQ. Trimming at V came to 0 bases and at J to 5 bases, leaving 4 bases not matched to a gene. In DNA form, the CDR3 reads TGCGCCAGCAGCTTGGGACAGGGATCCGAGACCCAGTACTTC. Protein product: CASSLGQGSETQYF.

The CDR3, as DNA: TGTGCCAGCAGCGTAGTTAGTGACAGCGGGGCGGCCCTCCACTTT. Its protein product is CASSVVSDSGAALHF. The rearrangement links TRBV9 to TRBJ1-6; the D gene is possibly TRBD1 (5 bases). The V gene lost 0 bases and the J gene lost 14 bases, with 18 bases spanning the gap. Germline V lookup: CDR1 SGDLS, CDR2 YYNGEE. CDR3 length: 15 amino acids.

Only a few counts were recorded for this clone. V is TRBV7-9 and J is TRBJ1-1; a possible D gene is TRBD1 (6 bases). V lost 0 bases and J lost 1, with 12 bases in between. The CDR3 length is 16 residues. The germline V gene has CDR1 SEHNR and CDR2 FQNEAQ (reference sequence). CDR3 sequence reads: CASSLAGGDKNTEAFF. The CDR3 DNA reads as TGTGCCAGCAGCTTAGCGGGAGGGGACAAGAACACTGAAGCTTTCTTT.

V and J are TRBV9 and TRBJ2-1; the match to TRBD2 covers 10 bases. This CDR3 has 15 amino acids. CDR1 and CDR2 (germline): SGDLS, YYNGEE. After removal of 3 bases from V and 4 bases from J, the junction contained 4 bases not matched to a gene. CDR3 sequence reads: CASSETSGAYNEQFF. The DNA for the CDR3 is TGTGCCAGCAGCGAAACTAGCGGGGCTTACAATGAGCAGTTCTTC.

The V and J genes are TRBV19 and TRBJ1-3; 9 bases match TRBD1. Germline V gives CDR1 LNHDA, CDR2 SQIVND (reference sequence). The CDR3 sequence is 16 residues long. V was pared by 4 bases and J by 2 bases, with 6 bases of the junction left unmatched. CDR3 amino acids: CASSTPGQGAGNTIYF. The DNA of the CDR3 is TGTGCCAGTAGTACACCGGGACAGGGTGCTGGAAACACCATATATTTT.

The chain uses TRBV2 and TRBJ1-2; 7 bases fit TRBD1. Losses at the gene ends were 6 bases for V and 3 bases for J; bases not matched to a gene: 7. This CDR3 has 14 amino acids. Looked up from germline, CDR1 is SNHLY and CDR2 is FYNNEI. Here the CDR3 reads CASSLGQADYGYTF. CDR3 nucleotide sequence: TGTGCCAGCAGCCTAGGACAGGCAGACTATGGCTACACCTTC.

This sequence joins TRBV7-2 and TRBJ1-3; D call uncertain. V was trimmed by 5 bases and J by 4 bases, leaving 12 bases between them. The germline V gene has CDR1 SGHTA and CDR2 FQGNSA. This CDR3 is 14 amino acids long. The CDR3 region is CASSPTLRGNTIYF. The CDR3 nucleotides are TGTGCCAGCAGCCCGACCCTCAGGGGAAACACCATATATTTT.

The rearrangement uses TRBV27 and TRBJ1-2; 8 nucleotides align to TRBD1. CDR3 length: 15 amino acids. Losses at the gene ends were 5 bases for V and 5 bases for J; bases not matched to a gene: 10. Germline CDR1 MNHEY, CDR2 SMNVEV (reference sequence). CDR3 amino acids: CASSLRTGTIYGYTF. The CDR3, as DNA: TGTGCCAGCAGTCTAAGGACAGGGACGATATATGGCTACACCTTC.

The chain combines TRBV5-1 with TRBJ2-1; 10 bases align to TRBD1. Trimming cost V 4 bases and J 6 bases; bases outside gene matches: 10. Germline V gene data show CDR1 as SGHRS and CDR2 as YFSETQ. The CDR3 extends over 16 amino acids. The CDR3 nucleotides read TGCGCCAGCAGCAAGGACAGGGGGTCGCGTGGCAATGAGCAGTTCTTC. Translation gives CASSKDRGSRGNEQFF.

Regarding this clone: Other DNA sequences in this specimen translate into the identical CDR3. The rearrangement joins TRBV27 to TRBJ1-2; D may be TRBD1 (6 bases). Germline V gene sequence: CDR1 MNHEY, CDR2 SMNVEV (reference sequence). Trimming pared 2 bases from V and 4 bases from J, leaving 8 bases between. This CDR3 has 13 residues. CDR3 nucleotide sequence: TGTGCCAGCAGTTTACAGGGGAGCTATGGCTACACCTTC. Translation gives CASSLQGSYGYTF.